This entry concerns a single TCR beta chain. Its target is unknown. This sample is drawn from a study of somatic mutations in cytotoxic T cells in rheumatoid arthritis. Study observations and caveats: For rheumatoid arthritis patients, CD8+ clonality increased with age, whereas it did not in healthy controls.

The method was immunoSEQ multiplex PCR; TCRdb's version includes in-frame clones alone and lacks a portion of them. The sample gives 12,000 or so clones, roughly four fifths of which show up once; 11% to 15% is in the top ten. Healthy controls were blood donors with median age 56 years (range about 21-75) and around 58% female. There are 16 residues in the CDR3. V gave up 4 bases and J gave up 0 bases; unmatched junction bases: 5. Germline CDR1 SGDLS, CDR2 YYNGEE. Source material: CD8+ T cells sorted from blood. This chain connects TRBV9 to TRBJ2-5; 11 bases map to TRBD2. The TCR was taken from a woman in her sixties in good health. This CDR3 is CASSSGTSGNQETQYF. The CDR3, as DNA: TGTGCCAGCAGCTCCGGGACTAGCGGAAACCAAGAGACCCAGTACTTC.